Described below is a single T cell receptor (beta chain) sequence and its context. Its antigen remains unknown. Primers for the PCR totalled 60 Vbeta and 13 Jbeta. The repertoire was sequenced with immunoSEQ multiplex PCR; TCRdb's copy has only in-frame clones and lacks some. The table lists approximately 100,000 clones, 79% of them singletons. Per germline, CDR1 SGHRS and CDR2 YFSETQ. V gave up 1 base and J gave up 7 bases; unmatched junction bases: 10. The CDR3 covers 15 residues. The sample comes from a study of cytomegalovirus exposure and HLA in healthy donors. Study-level information: The Caucasian-associated ancestry cluster held roughly 81% of under 450 genotyped donors.

Overall study findings and caveats: Within an earlier analysis, most TCR beta V segments proved productive either about 87% or about 30% of the time.

The origin of this receptor is a woman between 40 and 55 years old in good health and CMV-seronegative. The V call is TRBV5-1, the J call TRBJ1-2; 7 bases map to TRBD1. Sequencing used PBMCs. The CDR3 protein is CASSLSQGEVGGYTF. As DNA, the CDR3 is TGCGCCAGCAGCTTGAGTCAGGGGGAAGTAGGTGGCTACACCTTC.